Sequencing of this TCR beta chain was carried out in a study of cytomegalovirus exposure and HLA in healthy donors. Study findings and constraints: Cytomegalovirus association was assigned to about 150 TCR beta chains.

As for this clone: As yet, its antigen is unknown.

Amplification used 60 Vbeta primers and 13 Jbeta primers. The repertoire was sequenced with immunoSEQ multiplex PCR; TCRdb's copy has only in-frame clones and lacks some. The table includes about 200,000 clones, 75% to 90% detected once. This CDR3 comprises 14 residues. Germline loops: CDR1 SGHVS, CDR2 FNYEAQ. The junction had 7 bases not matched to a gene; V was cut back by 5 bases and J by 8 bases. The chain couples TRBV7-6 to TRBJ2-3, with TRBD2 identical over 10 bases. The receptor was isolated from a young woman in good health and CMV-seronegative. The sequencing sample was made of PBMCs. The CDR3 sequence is CASSVLAGISTQYF. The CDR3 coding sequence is TGTGCCAGCAGCGTACTAGCGGGGATCTCTACGCAGTATTTT.